Included here is one TCR beta chain sequence, with context. This receptor's antigen is unknown. No base qualities exist here, and no much larger clone lies one base off it. Germline trimming amounts to 5 bases on V and 3 bases on J, with 4 as the count of junction bases outside the gene matches. Taken from cysteine to phenylalanine, the CDR3 has 13 residues. Only CDR3 DNA remains: 39 bases, in frame from the first base. Per the germline V gene, SGHVS is the CDR1 and FNYEAQ is the CDR2. This sample was included in a study of T cell repertoires in cytomegalovirus infection (dated by TCRdb to about 2019). Some background on the complete study: Alongside well-studied HLA-B-restricted epitopes, the peptide stimulations were aimed at recently identified HLA-C-restricted CMV epitopes, whose presentation resists viral immunomodulation. Donor HLA type was relevant to the analysis, because carriage of CMV infection together with the matching HLA type was indicated by public TCR beta signatures.

Sequencing was performed on an Illumina HiSeq 1500. The public reads were reprocessed in TCRdb via fastp at Q25 and MiXCR, keeping in-frame beta chains. Duplicate CDR3 protein sequences are folded into a single record with the most common DNA and genes. For this sample there are 200,000 to 250,000 distinct CDR3 sequences; about 40% appear just once. The ten biggest clones cover over 45% of the sample. The paper as a whole reports these results and caveats: Cumulative frequency of public TCR beta family members discriminated carriers of CMV infection plus the relevant HLA type in this cohort and an independent 352-donor cohort. The ex vivo response was dominated by HLA-C-restricted CMV-specific TCR beta clonotypes, which also provided the single most frequent clonotype in two of eight donors.

The sample's treatment or condition label is to be understood as: in vitro stimulation with specific CMV peptide epitopes to enrich CMV-specific T cells. The sample here was CD8+ T cells from cultured PBMCs, taken from culture after CMV antigen stimulation. This clonotype originated in a human donor in good health (CMV status not recorded). Some clones in this sample may be carry-over from other donors' samples. The chain couples TRBV7-6 to TRBJ2-7, with 7 bases aligning to TRBD1. Here the CDR3 is given as CASSAGTVYEQYF. The DNA is TGTGCCAGCAGCGCCGGGACAGTCTACGAGCAGTACTTC.